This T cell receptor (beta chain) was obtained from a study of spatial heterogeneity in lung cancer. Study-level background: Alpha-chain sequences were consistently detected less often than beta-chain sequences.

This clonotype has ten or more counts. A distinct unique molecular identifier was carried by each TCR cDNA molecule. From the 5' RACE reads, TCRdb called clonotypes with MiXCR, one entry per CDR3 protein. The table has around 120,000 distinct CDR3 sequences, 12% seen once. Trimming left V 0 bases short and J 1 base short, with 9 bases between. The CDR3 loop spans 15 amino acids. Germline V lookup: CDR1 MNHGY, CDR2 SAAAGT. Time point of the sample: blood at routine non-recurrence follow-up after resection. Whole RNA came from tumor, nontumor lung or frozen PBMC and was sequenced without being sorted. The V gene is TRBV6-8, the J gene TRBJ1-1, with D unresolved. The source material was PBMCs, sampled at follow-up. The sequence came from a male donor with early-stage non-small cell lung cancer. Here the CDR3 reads CASSYSQVWNTEAFF. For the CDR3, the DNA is TGTGCCAGCAGTTACTCGCAGGTCTGGAACACTGAAGCTTTCTTT.